The subject of this entry is one T cell receptor (beta chain). The entry originates in a study of shared T cell receptors in the human thymus. The germline gives CDR1 MNHNS, CDR2 SASEGT. V dropped 8 bases and J dropped 4; count of bases not matched to a gene: 6. This CDR3 is built from 14 residues. Assay used: immunoSEQ multiplex PCR; TCRdb lists only in-frame clones, some missing. This table has roughly 700,000 clones, around 89% appearing once. In addition, the sample was reused for a study of human thymus T cells. That investigation notes: Each of the donors was a healthy Finnish infant who was undergoing open corrective cardiac surgery for congenital heart defects. The thymus tissue came from resections taken during corrective heart surgery. Apparent bias marked the V and J gene usage of thymic and blood repertoires. Overlap was high between thymic repertoires from unrelated individuals, as reported in related research.

The V and J genes are TRBV6-1 and TRBJ2-3; 10 bases match TRBD2. The receptor comes from a boy under two years old with a congenital heart defect. The sequencing input was thymocytes. CDR3 sequence reads: CASRASGRADTQYF. Here the CDR3 DNA reads TGTGCCAGCCGGGCTAGCGGGAGAGCAGATACGCAGTATTTT.